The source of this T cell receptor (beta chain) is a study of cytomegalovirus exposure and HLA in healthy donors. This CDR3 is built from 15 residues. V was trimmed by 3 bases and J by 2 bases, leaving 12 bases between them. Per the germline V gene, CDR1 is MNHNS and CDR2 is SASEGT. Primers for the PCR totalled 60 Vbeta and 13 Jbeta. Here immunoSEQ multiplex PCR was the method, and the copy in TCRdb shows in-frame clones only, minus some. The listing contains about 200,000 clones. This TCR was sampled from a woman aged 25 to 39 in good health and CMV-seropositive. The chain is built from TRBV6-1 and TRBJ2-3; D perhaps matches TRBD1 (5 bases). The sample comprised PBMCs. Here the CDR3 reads CASSEAGIYTDTQYF. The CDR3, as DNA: TGTGCCAGCAGTGAGGCAGGGATTTACACAGATACGCAGTATTTT.